This T cell receptor (beta chain) was identified during a study of shared clonotypes between healthy human individuals (dated by TCRdb to 2018 to 2021). General notes on the study: A few men and a couple of women, aged 18 to 49 years, made up the cohort. For each donor, CD4 naive and CD4 memory were each given three plates, CD8 naive was given two plates, and CD8 memory was given one plate. To estimate repertoire size and how much clonotypes are shared between individuals, the study performed deep sequencing of blood TCR repertoires from a few healthy adults. To increase sequencing depth and limit assay-specific biases, TCR repertoire library preparation and sequencing were carried out by different laboratories using diverse techniques. Between about 0.9 and 8.9 billion PBMCs per donor were obtained by leukapheresis.

TCR CDR3 regions were amplified from genomic DNA by multiplex PCR using the deep immunoSEQ assay. Genomic DNA extracted from each cell subset was distributed evenly over all wells of several immunoSEQ 96-well plates, and each plate served as one replicate. For sorted subsets, around 200 ng genomic DNA, equal to approximately 30,000 T cell genomes, was loaded into each replicate PCR. The purified libraries were quantified using a Qubit 3.0 fluorometer, sized with a Bioanalyzer 2100, and then quantified again using the KAPA Library Quantification kit. A separate single-read 150-cycle Illumina NextSeq 550 flow cell was used to sequence each immunoSEQ 96-well plate. The study's processing was this. Because the immunoSEQ output included only junctional sequences and no quality scores, the filtering could not be the same as the filtering used for full-length reads. To assign V/J genes and CDR3, sequences were annotated using PyIR, a Python wrapper for IgBLAST v1.9, with IMGT germline references. Reads were removed for weak V/J assignments (E-value above 1e-6), missing CDR3, stop codons, out-of-frame junctions, or ambiguous translated residues. V3J clonotypes were defined as sequences sharing the same inferred V gene, J gene, and CDR3 amino acid sequence. To compute the percentage overlap between repertoires, the number of shared unique clonotypes was divided by the size of the smaller repertoire. RTK rarefaction, the Chao1 estimator, and Recon v2.1 estimates of unobserved clonotypes were used to assess repertoire richness. Generation probabilities for all TCRbeta clonotypes obtained by the gDNA method from a few donors were computed using OLGA. TCRdb carries this immuneACCESS record with in-frame sequences only. Its versions omit some clonotypes, under half of them owing to an unresolved V gene in the studies checked, with the rest unexplained. That table is the source of V, J and clone size, and D and trimming were worked out from the DNA. This sample lists about 2.2 million clones; approximately 94% were detected once. Approximately 1.7% of the sample rests with the top ten.

For the CD8 naive samples, CD45RO-negative cells were positively selected for CCR7, yielding a CD45RA+CCR7+ population from which TemRA cells were excluded. The donors were healthy, HIV-negative adults who had no recently reported acute infections or vaccinations. Every donor was a Caucasian adult residing in Nashville, Tennessee, USA. Blood was collected by leukapheresis, and PBMCs were isolated by Ficoll-Histopaque density gradient centrifugation and then cryopreserved in liquid nitrogen vapor phase. Analytical flow cytometry was used to check the purity and quantity of every magnetically sorted T cell population. From each sorted fraction, genomic DNA was isolated and quantified by UV absorbance on a Nanodrop 2000c. In regard to this clone: The antigen this receptor binds is unknown. Per-nucleotide qualities are absent, and no much larger clonotype sits a single base away.

Results and caveats for the whole study, not just this receptor: Because the study included a small number of donors, the genetic and exposure-history diversity represented was limited. Naive subsets generally had larger estimated clonotype richness than memory subsets. Sharing across a few donors was observed for approximately 4.6% of naive CD4, less than 4% of naive CD8, about 2.3% of memory CD4, and roughly 0.4% of memory CD8 clonotypes. Incomplete sequencing was indicated by rarefaction of sorted-subset datasets, despite the large sequencing depth. Pairwise subsampling led to the expectation that sequencing depth would affect the degree of clonotype sharing among donors. Only blood was sampled, and tissue TCR repertoires likely differ from those in blood. Clonotypes shared by all four sorted-subset donors showed higher generation probabilities than non-shared clonotypes.

The clonotype originates from a man between 18 and 29 years old in good health. Some clones in this sample may be carry-over from other donors' samples. The sequencing input was naive CD8+ T cells from PBMCs. The cell subset or site label, as the study defines it: CD45RA+CCR7+.

The CDR3 reads CASSQGMLTGDYGYTF. The nucleotide sequence reads as follows: TGCGCCAGCAGCCAAGGGATGTTGACAGGTGACTATGGCTACACCTTC. The rearranged chain carries TRBV4-3 and TRBJ1-2; the D region possibly corresponds to TRBD1 (6 bases align). Cut back by 1 base and 3 bases, the V and J ends lie 15 bases apart. Including the terminal cysteine and phenylalanine, the CDR3 comprises 16 residues. The kept DNA is CDR3 alone, 48 bases in frame from the first base. The germline V gene provides CDR1 LGHNA and CDR2 YSLEER.